This T cell receptor beta chain comes out of a study of T cell responses to AZD1222 COVID-19 vaccine. Regarding the study as a whole: Compared with day 0, the breadth and depth of the Spike-specific TCR repertoire rose significantly after two doses of AZD1222. Most donors were white British and more were female, and clonal diversity was possibly underestimated. Epitopes outside B.1.351 and B.1.1.7 mutated regions reportedly drew nearly half of spike TCRs.

Data came from immunoSEQ multiplex PCR; TCRdb stores just in-frame clones and leaves some out. This repertoire shows around 99,000 clones, nearly 90% found once; its top ten account for less than 6%. In germline, CDR1 is SQVTM, CDR2 ANQGSEA. V lost 6 bases, J lost 1 base, and 12 bases lay in between. CDR3 length: 13 residues. The table lists this clone with a few counts. Its antigen is still unknown. Pooling covered second doses at about 4 or about 12 weeks. Source: peripheral blood, taken 28 days after the second AZD1222 dose. This TCR derives from an adult who received the AZD1222 COVID-19 vaccine. The chain carries TRBV29-1 and TRBJ1-1; D is perhaps TRBD1 (6 bases). CDR3 sequence: CSVGQRPNTEAFF. CDR3 sequence (DNA): TGCAGCGTAGGACAGCGACCGAACACTGAAGCTTTCTTT.